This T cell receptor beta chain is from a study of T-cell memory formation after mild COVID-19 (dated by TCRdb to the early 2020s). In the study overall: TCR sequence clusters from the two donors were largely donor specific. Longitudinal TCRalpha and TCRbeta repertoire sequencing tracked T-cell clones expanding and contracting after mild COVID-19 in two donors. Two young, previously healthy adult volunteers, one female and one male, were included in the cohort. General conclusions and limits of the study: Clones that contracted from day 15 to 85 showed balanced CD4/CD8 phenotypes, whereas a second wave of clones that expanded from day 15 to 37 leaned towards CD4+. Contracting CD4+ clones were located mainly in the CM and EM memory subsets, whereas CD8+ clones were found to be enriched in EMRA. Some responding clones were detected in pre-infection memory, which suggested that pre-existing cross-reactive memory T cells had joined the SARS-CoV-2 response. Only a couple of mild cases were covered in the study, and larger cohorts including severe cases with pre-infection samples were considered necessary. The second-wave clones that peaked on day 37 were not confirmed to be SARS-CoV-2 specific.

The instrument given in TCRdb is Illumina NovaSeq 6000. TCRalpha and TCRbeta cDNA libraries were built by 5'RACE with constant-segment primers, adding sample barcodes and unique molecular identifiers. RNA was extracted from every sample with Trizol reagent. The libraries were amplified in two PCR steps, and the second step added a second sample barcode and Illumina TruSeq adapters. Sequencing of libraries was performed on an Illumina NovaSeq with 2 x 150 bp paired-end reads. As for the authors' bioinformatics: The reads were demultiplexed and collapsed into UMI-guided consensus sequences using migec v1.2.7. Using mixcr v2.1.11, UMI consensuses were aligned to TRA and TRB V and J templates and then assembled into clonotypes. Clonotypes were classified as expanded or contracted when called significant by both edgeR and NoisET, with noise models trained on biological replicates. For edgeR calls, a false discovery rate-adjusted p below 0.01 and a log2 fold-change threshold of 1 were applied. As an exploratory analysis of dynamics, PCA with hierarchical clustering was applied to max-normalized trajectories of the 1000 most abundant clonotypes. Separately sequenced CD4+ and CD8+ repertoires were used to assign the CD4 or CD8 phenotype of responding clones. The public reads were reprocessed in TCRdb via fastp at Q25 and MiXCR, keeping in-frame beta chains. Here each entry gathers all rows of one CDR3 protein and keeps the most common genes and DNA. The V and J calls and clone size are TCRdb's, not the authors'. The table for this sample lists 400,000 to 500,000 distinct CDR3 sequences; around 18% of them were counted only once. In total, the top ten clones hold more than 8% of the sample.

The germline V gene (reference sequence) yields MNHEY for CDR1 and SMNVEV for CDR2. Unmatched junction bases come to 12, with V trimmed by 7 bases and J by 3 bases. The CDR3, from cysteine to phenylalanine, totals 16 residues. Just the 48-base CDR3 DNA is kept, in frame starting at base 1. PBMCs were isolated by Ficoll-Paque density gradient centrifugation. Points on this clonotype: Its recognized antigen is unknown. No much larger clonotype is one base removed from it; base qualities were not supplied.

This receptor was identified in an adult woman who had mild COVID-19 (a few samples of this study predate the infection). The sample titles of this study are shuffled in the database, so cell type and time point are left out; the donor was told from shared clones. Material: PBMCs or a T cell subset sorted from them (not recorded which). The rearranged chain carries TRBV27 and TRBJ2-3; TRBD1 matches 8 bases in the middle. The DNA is TGTGCCAGCAACCTTTCACCCGGGACAGGAACAGATACGCAGTATTTT. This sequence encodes CASNLSPGTGTDTQYF.